Described below is a single T cell receptor beta chain sequence and its context. This clonotype was recorded at least ten times. Its cognate antigen has yet to be identified. No much larger clone is present one base from it, and per-base qualities are unavailable. The CDR3 spans 16 residues, from the cysteine through the phenylalanine. Only the CDR3 part of the read is kept: 48 bases, read in frame from the first base. The V end gives up 6 bases and the J end 5 bases, leaving 10 bases in the junction not matched to a gene. This sample was taken from a study of T cells in Graves' hyperthyroidism and ophthalmopathy (dated by TCRdb to between 2018 and 2020). Some background on the complete study: Peripheral blood was collected at initial diagnosis, before any treatment. After blood sampling, hyperthyroidism patients were treated with methimazole at a starting dose of 30 mg daily, and ophthalmopathy patients were treated with high-dose intravenous methylprednisolone. TCR V-J signatures able to tell the groups apart were searched for in a discovery cohort of around 95 patients, of whom around 42 had Graves' ophthalmopathy and roughly 58 had stable Graves' hyperthyroidism. The roughly 90 discovery patients were divided at random into training and test sets in a 7:3 ratio. Whether ophthalmopathy could be predicted prospectively was tested in an independent validation cohort made up of about 20 hyperthyroidism patients plus 17 patients who later progressed to ophthalmopathy. According to the paper, TCR Vbeta CDR3 sequencing was carried out on roughly 130 peripheral blood samples, which came from fewer than 50 ophthalmopathy, around 75 hyperthyroidism and 17 progressor patients. In roughly six Graves' hyperthyroidism patients, the study also compared T-cell repertoires from thyroid tissue with T-cell repertoires from blood. General conclusions and limits of the study: In validation, progression to ophthalmopathy was predicted by the model with more than 65% sensitivity and 72% to 80% specificity, a median of around 6.5 months before onset. In cross-validation, a model built on a 13 V-J signature told ophthalmopathy apart from stable hyperthyroidism with 85% to 90% sensitivity and around 83% specificity, and in testing the same model reached 80%/75%. Most expanded thyroid clonotypes (frequency above 0.001) were also detected in blood, a finding suggesting that blood repertoires may reflect thyroid immune responses. Sample size was not statistically predetermined, and investigators were not blinded to group allocation.

The TCR beta CDR3 regions were amplified from RNA transcripts. For the first round of RT-PCR on the TCR CDR3, the HTBI primer set was used together with the Qiagen OneStep RT-PCR kit. Libraries were constructed in a second round of multiplex PCR, after which size selection and purification were performed. The libraries were sequenced on an Illumina HiSeq2000 using paired-end 100 bp reads. As for how the authors treated the data: SOAPnuke was used to process the raw data, with reads discarded if the reads contained adapters or uncalled bases, had a mean Phred below 15, or lacked an exact constant-primer or identifier match. COPE v1.2.5 was used to merge high-quality paired reads, and clonotypes were defined as unique nucleotide sequences. Clonotypes were aligned to IMGT TRBV, TRBD and TRBJ reference segments using MiTCR v1.1. The analysis was restricted to V-J combinations with a frequency above 0.0001, which together covered 99.2% of the repertoires. A TCS score was defined as the ratio of F50 (clonal expansion) to E x V (chaos), with BLOSUM62-based TCRdist applied between CDR3 peptides within each V-J. Welch's t-statistics and random forest reduced around 550 V-J features to fewer than 15, which were used in a naive Bayes classifier (R e1071). TCRdb trimmed the raw reads at Q25, called clones with MiXCR and kept productive beta chains. All rows with the same CDR3 protein become a single entry with the most common DNA and genes. TCRdb, not the authors, supplied the V and J calls. The sample records about 350,000 distinct CDR3 sequences, around 18% of which are singletons. The top ten clonotypes cover 15% of the sample.

Ophthalmopathy patients had moderately to severely active disease, Clinical Activity Score of at least 3, NOSPECS grade of at least 4, and duration under 3 months. Any patient with an uncontrolled infection, another autoimmune disease, pregnancy or lactation was excluded. Diagnoses were based on clinical symptoms, serum thyroxine and TRAb, thyroid ultrasound and orbital computed tomography. Ficoll-Paque density gradient centrifugation was used to isolate PBMCs from 9.5 to 10 ml of fresh peripheral blood. Trizol reagent was used to extract total RNA, and RNA quality was then checked on an Agilent 2100 Bioanalyzer.

The sample was blood. The sequence was obtained from a woman between 35 and 50 years old with Graves' ophthalmopathy. Here the chain combines TRBV12-3 or TRBV12-4 and TRBJ2-5; 12 junctional bases match TRBD2. The CDR3 region has the sequence CASSNLLAGGRETQYF. In nucleotide form, the sequence is TGTGCCAGCAGCAACCTACTAGCGGGAGGAAGGGAGACCCAGTACTTC.